The rows below give T cell receptor beta chains drawn from one sample of a study of shared clonotypes between healthy human individuals. The data were produced by immunoSEQ multiplex PCR, yet TCRdb's version contains in-frame clones alone and is incomplete. The table includes about 110,000 clones, around 68% detected once. The sample comprised memory CD8+ T cells sorted from blood. Source of these receptors: a woman in her 30s in good health. The CDR3 runs from the conserved cysteine through the conserved F or W. D genes are given only for firm matches. Size values are once, few and many counts, or a class for expanded clones, and some rows have none.

clone size,V gene,D gene,J gene,CDR3 protein,CDR3 DNA
.,TRBV28,TRBD1,TRBJ1-2,CASGYPTGQGGYGYTF,TGTGCCAGCGGCTACCCGACAGGGCAAGGGGGCTATGGCTACACCTTC
.,TRBV12-5,TRBD2,TRBJ2-3,CASGLGGRAADTQYF,TGTGCTAGTGGTTTGGGCGGGAGGGCCGCAGATACGCAGTATTTT
few,TRBV6-1,.,TRBJ1-3,CASTRWRNTIYF,TGTGCCAGCACCCGATGGCGGAACACCATATATTTT
.,TRBV19,.,TRBJ2-7,CASSDTVAYEQYF,TGTGCCAGTAGCGATACTGTGGCCTACGAGCAGTACTTC
.,TRBV30,TRBD2,TRBJ2-1,CAWIPGTSVHNEQFF,TGTGCCTGGATACCCGGGACTAGCGTCCACAATGAGCAGTTCTTC
.,TRBV2,TRBD2,TRBJ2-1,CASSEAWTSGNIGGHEQFF,TGTGCCAGCAGTGAAGCTTGGACTAGCGGGAACATTGGGGGTCATGAGCAGTTCTTC
.,TRBV19,.,TRBJ2-7,CASSIYTNYEQYF,TGTGCCAGTAGTATATACACTAACTACGAGCAGTACTTC
.,TRBV13,.,TRBJ1-3,CASSARTVLRNTIYF,TGTGCCAGCAGCGCCCGGACAGTCCTTAGAAACACCATATATTTT
medium-sized,TRBV6-4,TRBD1,TRBJ1-5,CASSAAGGGNQPQHF,TGTGCCAGCAGTGCCGCAGGGGGCGGGAATCAGCCCCAGCATTTT
once,TRBV9,TRBD1,TRBJ1-2,CASSGDREGYGYTF,TGTGCCAGCAGCGGGGACAGGGAGGGCTATGGCTACACCTTC
.,TRBV15,.,TRBJ2-1,CATSRDGEANEQFF,TGTGCCACCAGCAGAGATGGGGAGGCAAATGAGCAGTTCTTC
.,TRBV19,.,TRBJ1-5,CASTLSPTQPQHF,TGTGCCAGTACCCTTTCCCCCACTCAGCCCCAGCATTTT
.,TRBV13,.,TRBJ2-7,CASSPPVAAAYEQYF,TGTGCCAGCAGCCCCCCGGTAGCGGCAGCCTACGAGCAGTACTTC
.,TRBV28,.,TRBJ2-5,CASSLNLERKTQYF,TGTGCCAGCAGTTTAAACCTCGAGCGTAAGACCCAGTACTTC
.,TRBV11-2,TRBD2,TRBJ2-7,CASSSTSGRSYEQYF,TGTGCCAGCAGTTCTACTAGCGGGAGGTCCTACGAGCAGTACTTC
few,TRBV29-1,TRBD2,TRBJ2-1,CSAYSGYKNEQFF,TGCAGCGCCTATAGCGGGTACAAAAATGAGCAGTTCTTC
.,TRBV5-1,.,TRBJ2-1,CASSLDTGSYNEQFF,TGCGCCAGCAGCTTGGATACTGGTTCCTACAATGAGCAGTTCTTC
.,TRBV29-1,.,TRBJ1-2,CSVAPSGFYGYTF,TGCAGCGTTGCCCCTTCAGGGTTCTATGGCTACACCTTC
.,TRBV6-6,.,TRBJ2-1,CASSYVEGDNEQFF,TGTGCCAGCAGTTACGTGGAGGGAGATAATGAGCAGTTCTTC
few,TRBV11-2,.,TRBJ1-4,CASSLAGPAGGKLFF,TGTGCCAGCAGCTTAGCTGGCCCGGCTGGGGGAAAACTGTTTTTT
many,TRBV10-3,TRBD1,TRBJ1-1,CAISETGQETGAEAFF,TGTGCCATCAGTGAGACCGGACAGGAGACAGGCGCCGAAGCTTTCTTT
.,TRBV5-1,.,TRBJ2-3,CASSFPGALDTQYF,TGCGCCAGCAGCTTCCCAGGGGCGTTAGATACGCAGTATTTT
once,TRBV27,.,TRBJ1-4,CASSSNSHMQLFF,TGTGCCAGCAGTTCTAACAGCCACATGCAACTGTTTTTT
.,TRBV12-5,.,TRBJ1-1,CASGLTGGEAFF,TGTGCTAGTGGTTTGACGGGTGGTGAAGCTTTCTTT
.,TRBV28,TRBD1,TRBJ2-7,CASSLGFEVLGQGEGEQYF,TGTGCCAGCAGTTTAGGGTTCGAGGTTCTGGGACAGGGGGAAGGGGAGCAGTACTTC
once,TRBV5-4,.,TRBJ1-2,CASRDAGVGGYTF,TGTGCCAGCAGGGACGCAGGGGTGGGTGGCTACACCTTC
.,TRBV19,.,TRBJ1-2,CASSVTDYGYTF,TGTGCCAGTAGTGTGACTGACTATGGCTACACCTTC
few,TRBV2,.,TRBJ2-6,CAIAGDSGANVLTF,TGTGCCATCGCAGGGGACTCTGGGGCCAACGTCCTGACTTTC
.,TRBV7-7,TRBD1,TRBJ1-1,CASSQLPGQGPMDTEAFF,TGTGCCAGCAGCCAACTACCGGGACAGGGCCCGATGGACACTGAAGCTTTCTTT
few,TRBV4-1,.,TRBJ1-2,CASSQVASFYGYTF,TGCGCCAGCAGCCAAGTCGCCAGCTTCTATGGCTACACCTTC
once,TRBV28,.,TRBJ2-3,CASSKAGAGHRTDTQYF,TGTGCCAGCAGTAAAGCCGGTGCGGGGCATCGCACAGATACGCAGTATTTT
.,TRBV29-1,TRBD2,TRBJ2-7,CSVIPAGGPGEQYF,TGCAGCGTCATACCAGCGGGAGGGCCTGGAGAGCAGTACTTC
.,TRBV6-5,.,TRBJ2-1,CASRQGDNEQFF,TGTGCCAGCAGACAGGGTGACAATGAGCAGTTCTTC
many,TRBV27,.,TRBJ2-3,CASSKWSGGDTQYF,TGTGCCAGCAGCAAGTGGTCCGGGGGAGATACGCAGTATTTT
.,TRBV7-9,.,TRBJ1-5,CASSLSAAGDQPQHF,TGTGCCAGCAGCTTATCGGCAGCTGGGGATCAGCCCCAGCATTTT
.,TRBV19,.,TRBJ2-7,CASSIGGEQYF,TGTGCCAGTAGTATCGGGGGCGAGCAGTACTTC
.,TRBV28,TRBD1,TRBJ2-7,CASRPGTGGFYEQYF,TGTGCCAGCAGACCCGGGACAGGGGGCTTTTACGAGCAGTACTTC
.,TRBV28,.,TRBJ1-4,CASSCLWRTNEKLFF,TGTGCCAGCAGTTGCCTATGGAGAACTAATGAAAAACTGTTTTTT
.,TRBV5-3,TRBD2,TRBJ2-7,CARSLPTSGYEQYF,TGTGCCAGAAGCTTGCCGACTAGCGGCTACGAGCAGTACTTC
.,TRBV28,.,TRBJ2-7,CATRLRAVTHYEQYF,TGTGCCACCCGTTTAAGGGCGGTGACGCACTACGAGCAGTACTTC
once,TRBV27,TRBD1,TRBJ2-7,CASRLTGHSYEQYF,TGTGCCAGCAGGCTGACAGGGCACTCCTACGAGCAGTACTTC
.,TRBV25-1,TRBD1,TRBJ2-5,CASSELDRTGLQTQYF,TGTGCCAGCAGTGAATTGGACAGGACCGGTTTGCAGACCCAGTACTTC
.,TRBV7-9,TRBD1,TRBJ2-1,CAGAGGYNEQFF,TGTGCCGGCGCAGGGGGATACAATGAGCAGTTCTTC
few,TRBV6-1,.,TRBJ2-7,CASSAAGIEQYF,TGTGCCAGCAGTGCCGCAGGGATCGAGCAGTACTTC
few,TRBV6-5,.,TRBJ1-3,CASSYSIEGNTIYF,TGTGCCAGCAGTTACTCGATCGAGGGAAACACCATATATTTT
few,TRBV19,TRBD1,TRBJ1-5,CASSSTGSGNQPQHF,TGTGCCAGCAGCTCGACAGGGTCAGGCAATCAGCCCCAGCATTTT
few,TRBV6-4,TRBD2,TRBJ2-1,CASSGEGQRDEQFF,TGTGCCAGCAGTGGGGAGGGCCAGAGGGATGAGCAGTTCTTC
few,TRBV9,.,TRBJ2-7,CASSVSWGSGEQYF,TGTGCCAGCAGCGTCTCTTGGGGATCTGGCGAGCAGTACTTC
.,TRBV18,.,TRBJ1-4,CASSPATNEKLFF,TGTGCCAGCTCCCCTGCAACTAATGAAAAACTGTTTTTT
many,TRBV28,TRBD2,TRBJ2-7,CASRRTRLAGASEQYF,TGTGCCAGCAGGCGGACGAGACTAGCGGGAGCATCCGAGCAGTACTTC
.,TRBV2,.,TRBJ1-2,CASSGRVKYGYTF,TGTGCCAGCAGTGGCAGGGTTAAATATGGCTACACCTTC
.,TRBV27,TRBD1,TRBJ1-1,CASSQTRQGAQRAFF,TGTGCCAGCAGCCAAACCAGACAGGGGGCCCAGCGCGCTTTCTTT
.,TRBV7-6,TRBD2,TRBJ2-6,CASSPTSVDCSGANVLTF,TGTGCCAGCAGCCCTACTAGCGTTGATTGCTCTGGGGCCAACGTCCTGACTTTC
once,TRBV27,TRBD1,TRBJ2-7,CASSFQTGDEQYF,TGTGCCAGCAGTTTCCAAACAGGGGACGAGCAGTACTTC